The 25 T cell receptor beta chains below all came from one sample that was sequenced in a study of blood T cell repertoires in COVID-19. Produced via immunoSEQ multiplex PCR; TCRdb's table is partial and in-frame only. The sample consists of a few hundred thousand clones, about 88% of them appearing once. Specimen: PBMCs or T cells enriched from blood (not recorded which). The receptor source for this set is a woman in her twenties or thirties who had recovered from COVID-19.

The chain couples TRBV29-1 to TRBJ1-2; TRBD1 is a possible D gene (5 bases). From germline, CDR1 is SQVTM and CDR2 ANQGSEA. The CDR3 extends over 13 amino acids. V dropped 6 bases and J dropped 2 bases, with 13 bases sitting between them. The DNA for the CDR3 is TGCAGCGTCGCAGGGTATTCCAACTATGGCTACACCTTC. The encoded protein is CSVAGYSNYGYTF.

CDR3 bases: TGTGCCAGCCGAGGACAGGGGGGAAGAGAAAAACTGTTTTTT. Translation: CASRGQGGREKLFF. V and J are TRBV6-5 and TRBJ1-4; the match to TRBD1 covers 10 bases. In germline, CDR1 is MNHEY, CDR2 SVGAGI. The CDR3 is 14 amino acids. The V and J ends lost 8 bases and 8 bases, in that order; junction bases with no gene match: 8.

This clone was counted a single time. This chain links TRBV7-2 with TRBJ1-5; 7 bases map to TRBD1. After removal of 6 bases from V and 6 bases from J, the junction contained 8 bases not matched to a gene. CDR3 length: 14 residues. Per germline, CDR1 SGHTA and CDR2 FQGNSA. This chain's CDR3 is CASSLDRVSQPQHF. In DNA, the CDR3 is TGTGCCAGCAGTCTTGACAGGGTTAGTCAGCCCCAGCATTTT.

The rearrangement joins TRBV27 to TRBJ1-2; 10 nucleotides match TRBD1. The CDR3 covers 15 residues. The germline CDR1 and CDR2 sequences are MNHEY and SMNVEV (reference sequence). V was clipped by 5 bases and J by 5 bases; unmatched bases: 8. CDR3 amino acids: CASSLRGTGAYGYTF. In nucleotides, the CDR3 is TGTGCCAGCAGTCTCCGTGGGACAGGGGCATATGGCTACACCTTC.

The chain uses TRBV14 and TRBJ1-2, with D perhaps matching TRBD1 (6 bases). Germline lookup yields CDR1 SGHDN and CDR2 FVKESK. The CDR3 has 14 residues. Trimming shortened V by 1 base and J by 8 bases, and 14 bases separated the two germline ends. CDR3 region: CASSQGGGDHGYTF. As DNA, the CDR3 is TGTGCCAGCAGCCAAGGAGGGGGAGACCACGGCTACACCTTC. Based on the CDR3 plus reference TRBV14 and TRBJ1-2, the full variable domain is EAGVTQFPSHSVIEKGQTVTLRCDPISGHDNLYWYRRVMGKEIKFLLHFVKESKQDESGMPNNRFLAERTGGTYSTLKVQPAELEDSGVYFCASSQGGGDHGYTFGSGTRLTVV.

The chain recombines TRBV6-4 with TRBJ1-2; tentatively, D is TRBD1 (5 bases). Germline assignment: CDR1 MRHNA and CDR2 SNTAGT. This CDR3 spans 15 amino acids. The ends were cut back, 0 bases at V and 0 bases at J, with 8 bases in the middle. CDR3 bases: TGTGCCAGCAGTGACTCGAGCAGGGCTAACTATGGCTACACCTTC. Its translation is CASSDSSRANYGYTF.

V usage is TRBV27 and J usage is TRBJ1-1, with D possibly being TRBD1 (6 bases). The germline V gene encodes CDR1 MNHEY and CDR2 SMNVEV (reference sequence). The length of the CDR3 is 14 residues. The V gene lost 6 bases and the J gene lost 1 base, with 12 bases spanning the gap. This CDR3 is CASRQGSTNTEAFF. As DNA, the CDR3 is TGTGCCAGCAGACAGGGTTCGACGAACACTGAAGCTTTCTTT.

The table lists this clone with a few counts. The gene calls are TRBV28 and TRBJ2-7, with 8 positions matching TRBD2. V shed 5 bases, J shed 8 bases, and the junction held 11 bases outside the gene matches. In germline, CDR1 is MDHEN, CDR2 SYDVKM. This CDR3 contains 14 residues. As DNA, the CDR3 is TGTGCCAGCAGTGATTCGGGGACTAGTGTGAAGCAGTACTTC. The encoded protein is CASSDSGTSVKQYF.

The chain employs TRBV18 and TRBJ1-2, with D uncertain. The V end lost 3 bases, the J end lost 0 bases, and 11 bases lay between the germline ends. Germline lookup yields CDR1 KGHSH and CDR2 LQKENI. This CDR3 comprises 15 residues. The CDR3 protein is CASSPTSQPNYGYTF. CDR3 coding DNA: TGTGCCAGCTCACCTACATCACAGCCTAACTATGGCTACACCTTC.

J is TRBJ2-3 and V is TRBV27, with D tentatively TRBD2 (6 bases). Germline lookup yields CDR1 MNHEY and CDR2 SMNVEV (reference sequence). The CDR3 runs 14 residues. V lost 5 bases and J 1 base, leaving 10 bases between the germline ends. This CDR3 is CASSAWRGTDTQYF. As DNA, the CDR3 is TGTGCCAGCAGTGCCTGGAGGGGCACAGATACGCAGTATTTT.

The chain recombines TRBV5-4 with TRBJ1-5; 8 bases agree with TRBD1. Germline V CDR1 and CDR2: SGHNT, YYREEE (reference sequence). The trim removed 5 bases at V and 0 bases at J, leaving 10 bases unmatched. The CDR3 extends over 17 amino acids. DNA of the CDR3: TGTGCCAGCAGTCCGGGACAGGTTAAATATAGCAATCAGCCCCAGCATTTT. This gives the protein CASSPGQVKYSNQPQHF. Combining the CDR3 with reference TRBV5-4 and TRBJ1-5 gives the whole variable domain ETGVTQSPTHLIKTRGQQVTLRCSSQSGHNTVSWYQQALGQGPQFIFQYYREEENGRGNFPPRFSGLQFPNYSSELNVNALELDDSALYLCASSPGQVKYSNQPQHFGDGTRLSIL.

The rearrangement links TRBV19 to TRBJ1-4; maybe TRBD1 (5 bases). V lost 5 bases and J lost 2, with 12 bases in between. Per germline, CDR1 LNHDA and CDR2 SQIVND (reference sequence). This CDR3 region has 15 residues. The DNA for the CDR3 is TGTGCCAGTAGTGGCGGGGCAGGGACTAATGAAAAACTGTTTTTT. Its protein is CASSGGAGTNEKLFF.

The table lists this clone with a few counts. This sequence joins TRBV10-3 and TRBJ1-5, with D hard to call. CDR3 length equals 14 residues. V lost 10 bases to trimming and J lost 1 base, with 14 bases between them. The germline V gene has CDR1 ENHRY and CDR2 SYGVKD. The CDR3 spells CATRGSESNQPQHF. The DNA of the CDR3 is TGTGCCACCCGGGGTAGCGAAAGCAATCAGCCCCAGCATTTT.

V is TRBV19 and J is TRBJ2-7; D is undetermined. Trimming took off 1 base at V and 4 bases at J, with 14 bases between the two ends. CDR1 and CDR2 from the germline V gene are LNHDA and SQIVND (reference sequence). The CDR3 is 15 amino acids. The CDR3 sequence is CASSIVKTSSYEQYF. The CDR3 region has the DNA TGTGCCAGTAGTATAGTAAAGACATCTTCATACGAGCAGTACTTC.

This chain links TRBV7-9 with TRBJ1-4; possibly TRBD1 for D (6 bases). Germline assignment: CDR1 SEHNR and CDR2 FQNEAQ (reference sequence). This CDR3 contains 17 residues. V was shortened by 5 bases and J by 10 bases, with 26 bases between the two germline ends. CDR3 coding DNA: TGTGCCAGCAGCCCCCCCCCGGGACAAGCCTACGGAGGAAAACTGTTTTTT. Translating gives CASSPPPGQAYGGKLFF.

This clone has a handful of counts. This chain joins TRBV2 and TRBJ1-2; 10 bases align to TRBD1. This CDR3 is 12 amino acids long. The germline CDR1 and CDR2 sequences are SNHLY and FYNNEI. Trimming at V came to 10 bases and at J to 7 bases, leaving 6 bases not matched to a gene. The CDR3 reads CAMKGTGAGYTF. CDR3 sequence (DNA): TGTGCCATGAAAGGGACAGGGGCTGGCTACACCTTC.

The CDR3 sequence is CASSFSSGVSYEQFF. The CDR3 region has the DNA TGTGCCAGCAGTTTTAGTTCGGGGGTGAGTTATGAGCAGTTCTTC. The chain carries TRBV27 and TRBJ2-1, with D possibly being TRBD2 (6 bases). Trimming shortened V by 3 bases and J by 8 bases, and 17 bases separated the two germline ends. The CDR3 totals 15 residues. The germline V gene encodes CDR1 MNHEY and CDR2 SMNVEV (reference sequence).

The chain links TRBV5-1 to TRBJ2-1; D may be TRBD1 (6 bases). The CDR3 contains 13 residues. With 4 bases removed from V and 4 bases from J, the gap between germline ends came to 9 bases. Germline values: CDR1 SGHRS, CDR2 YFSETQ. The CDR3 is CASSPDSYNEQFF. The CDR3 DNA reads TGCGCCAGCAGCCCGGACAGTTACAATGAGCAGTTCTTC.

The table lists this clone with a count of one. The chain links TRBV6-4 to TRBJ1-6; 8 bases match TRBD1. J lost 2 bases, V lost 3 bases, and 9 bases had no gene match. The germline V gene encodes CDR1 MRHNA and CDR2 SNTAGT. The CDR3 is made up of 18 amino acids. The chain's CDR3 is CASSELGQGATYNSPLHF. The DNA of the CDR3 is TGTGCCAGCAGTGAGTTAGGACAGGGCGCCACCTATAATTCACCCCTCCACTTT.

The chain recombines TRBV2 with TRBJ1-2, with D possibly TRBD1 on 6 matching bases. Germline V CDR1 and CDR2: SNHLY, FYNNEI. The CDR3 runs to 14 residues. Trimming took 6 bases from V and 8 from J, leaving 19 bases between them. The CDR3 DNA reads TGTGCCAGCAGCTTCGACAGGACCACCGGGGGCTACACCTTC. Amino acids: CASSFDRTTGGYTF.

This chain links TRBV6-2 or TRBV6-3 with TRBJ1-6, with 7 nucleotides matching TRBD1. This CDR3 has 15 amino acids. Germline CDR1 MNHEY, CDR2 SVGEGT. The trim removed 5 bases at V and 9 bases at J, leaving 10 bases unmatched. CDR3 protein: CASSVRQGSSSPLHF. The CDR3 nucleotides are TGTGCCAGCAGTGTCCGACAGGGAAGTTCTTCACCCCTCCACTTT.

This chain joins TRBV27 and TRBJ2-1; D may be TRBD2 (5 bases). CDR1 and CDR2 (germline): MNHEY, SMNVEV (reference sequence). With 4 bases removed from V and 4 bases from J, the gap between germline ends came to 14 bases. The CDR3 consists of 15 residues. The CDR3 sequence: CASSSGPSTYNEQFF. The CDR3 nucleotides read TGTGCCAGCAGTTCTGGGCCTAGCACTTACAATGAGCAGTTCTTC.

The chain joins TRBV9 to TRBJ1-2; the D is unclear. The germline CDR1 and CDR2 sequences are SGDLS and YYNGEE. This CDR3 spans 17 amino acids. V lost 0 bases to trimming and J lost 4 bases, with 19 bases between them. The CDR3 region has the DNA TGTGCCAGCAGCGTAGATGGCAGGTCCTTTTCCTCCTATGGCTACACCTTC. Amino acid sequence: CASSVDGRSFSSYGYTF.

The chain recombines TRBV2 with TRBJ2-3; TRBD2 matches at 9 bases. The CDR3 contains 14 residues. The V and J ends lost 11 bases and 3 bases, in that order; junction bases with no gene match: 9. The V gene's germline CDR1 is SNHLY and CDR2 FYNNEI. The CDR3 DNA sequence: TGTGCCTCCACTGCGAGCGGGGGGACAGATACGCAGTATTTT. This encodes CASTASGGTDTQYF.

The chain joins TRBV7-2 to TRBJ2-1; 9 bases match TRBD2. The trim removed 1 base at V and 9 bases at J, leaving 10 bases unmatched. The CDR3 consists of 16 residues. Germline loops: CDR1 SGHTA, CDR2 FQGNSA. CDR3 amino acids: CASSLDLSGRGIEQFF. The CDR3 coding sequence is TGTGCCAGCAGCTTAGATCTTAGCGGGAGAGGGATTGAGCAGTTCTTC.